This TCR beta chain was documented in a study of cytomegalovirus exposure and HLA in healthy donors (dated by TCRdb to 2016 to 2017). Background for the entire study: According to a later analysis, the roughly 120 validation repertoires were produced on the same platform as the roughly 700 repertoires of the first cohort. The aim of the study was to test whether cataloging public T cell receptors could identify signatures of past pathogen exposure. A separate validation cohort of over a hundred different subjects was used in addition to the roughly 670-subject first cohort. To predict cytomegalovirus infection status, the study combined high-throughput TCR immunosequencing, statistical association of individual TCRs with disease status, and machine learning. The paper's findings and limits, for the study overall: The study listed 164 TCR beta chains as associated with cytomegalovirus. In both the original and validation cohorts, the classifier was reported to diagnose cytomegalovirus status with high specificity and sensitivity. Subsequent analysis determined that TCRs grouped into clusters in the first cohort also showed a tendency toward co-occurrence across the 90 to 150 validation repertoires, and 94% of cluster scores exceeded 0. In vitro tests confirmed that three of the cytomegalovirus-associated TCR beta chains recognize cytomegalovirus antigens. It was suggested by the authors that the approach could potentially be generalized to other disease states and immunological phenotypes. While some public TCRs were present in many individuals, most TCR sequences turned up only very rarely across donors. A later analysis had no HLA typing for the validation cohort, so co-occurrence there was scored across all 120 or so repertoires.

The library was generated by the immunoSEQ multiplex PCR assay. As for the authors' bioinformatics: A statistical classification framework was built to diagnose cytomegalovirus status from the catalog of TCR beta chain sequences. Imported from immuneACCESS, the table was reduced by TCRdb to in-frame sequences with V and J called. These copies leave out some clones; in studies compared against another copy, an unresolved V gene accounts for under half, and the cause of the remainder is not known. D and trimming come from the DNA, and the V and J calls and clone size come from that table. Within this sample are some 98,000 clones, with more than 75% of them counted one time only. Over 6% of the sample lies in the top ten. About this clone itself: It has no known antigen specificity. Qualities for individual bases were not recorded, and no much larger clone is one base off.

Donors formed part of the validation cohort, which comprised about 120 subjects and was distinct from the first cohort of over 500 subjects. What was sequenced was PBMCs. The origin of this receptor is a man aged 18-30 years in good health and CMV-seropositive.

Here the CDR3 is given as CASDKTGENGYTF. The nucleotide sequence is TGCGCCAGCGACAAGACAGGGGAGAATGGCTACACCTTC. The chain is encoded by TRBV5-1 joined to TRBJ1-2; TRBD1 matches 8 bases in the middle. The germline V gene supplies CDR1 SGHRS and CDR2 YFSETQ. V loses 7 bases at its end and J loses 6 bases; junction bases beyond the gene matches: 8. The CDR3 goes from the cysteine to the phenylalanine over 13 residues. Only the CDR3 DNA is retained, 39 bases long and in frame from the first base.